The 19 T cell receptor beta chains listed next were all sequenced from one sample in a study of cytomegalovirus exposure and HLA in healthy donors. Profiled with immunoSEQ multiplex PCR; TCRdb holds only in-frame clones, not every one. The sample includes more than 55,000 clones, roughly 94% of them seen just once. The material sequenced was PBMCs. The receptors derive from a woman younger than 30 in good health and CMV-seronegative.

This CDR3 is CASSVGSGGNQETQYF. DNA for the CDR3: TGTGCCAGCAGCGTCGGGAGCGGGGGTAACCAAGAGACCCAGTACTTC. The rearrangement joins TRBV9 to TRBJ2-5; 8 bases are shared with TRBD2. The CDR3 consists of 16 residues. CDR1 is SGDLS and CDR2 is YYNGEE in the germline V gene. J was trimmed by 0 bases and V by 2 bases; bases with no gene match: 6.

The chain recombines TRBV28 with TRBJ1-1; 7 positions match TRBD1. The CDR3 totals 16 residues. The V and J ends lost 2 bases and 4 bases, in that order; junction bases with no gene match: 10. In germline, CDR1 is MDHEN, CDR2 SYDVKM. CDR3: CASSLPLLTGPTEAFF. The CDR3 nucleotides are TGTGCCAGCAGTTTACCATTACTGACAGGGCCCACTGAAGCTTTCTTT.

The chain combines TRBV4-1 with TRBJ2-7; D is unresolved. From germline, CDR1 is MGHRA and CDR2 YSYEKL. Trimming removed 1 base at V and 1 base at J, with 8 bases between. The CDR3 spans 14 residues. The CDR3 region is CASSQVGRSYEQYF. DNA for the CDR3: TGCGCCAGCAGCCAAGTGGGCAGATCCTACGAGCAGTACTTC.

This chain links TRBV5-8 with TRBJ1-1; no clear D. The CDR3 extends over 12 amino acids. Germline V gives CDR1 SGHTS, CDR2 YDEGEE. V was shortened by 4 bases and J by 11 bases, with 15 bases between the two germline ends. The CDR3: CASSLRLGRAFF. The CDR3 DNA is TGTGCCAGCAGCCTGAGACTGGGTCGGGCTTTCTTT.

This clone was picked up one time. This chain connects TRBV5-4 to TRBJ2-3; 9 bases map to TRBD2. V trimming: 1 base; J trimming: 1 base; junction bases outside the gene matches: 4. This CDR3 spans 16 amino acids. CDR1 is SGHNT, CDR2 YYREEE, per germline (reference sequence). In DNA, the CDR3 is TGTGCCAGCAGCTTGTCTAGCGGGGTTCGCACAGATACGCAGTATTTT. Its protein is CASSLSSGVRTDTQYF.

The V call is TRBV4-1, the J call TRBJ2-5, with 7 positions matching TRBD1. V was clipped by 4 bases and J by 1 base; unmatched bases: 3. This CDR3 spans 14 amino acids. The germline CDR1 and CDR2 sequences are MGHRA and YSYEKL. CDR3 protein: CASSRGQVQETQYF. As DNA, the CDR3 is TGCGCCAGCAGCCGCGGACAGGTCCAAGAGACCCAGTACTTC.

In regard to this clone: The identical CDR3 is also encoded by other nucleotide sequences in the sample. The chain links TRBV6-4 to TRBJ2-5, with 14 bases lining up with TRBD2. V was clipped by 6 bases and J by 2 bases; unmatched bases: 5. The CDR3 spans 16 residues. Germline V gene lookup returns CDR1 MRHNA and CDR2 SNTAGT. The CDR3 region has the DNA TGTGCCAGCAGCCCCGGGACTAGCGGGGGTCAAGAGACCCAGTACTTC. Its translation is CASSPGTSGGQETQYF.

The rearrangement joins TRBV7-6 to TRBJ1-1; D not certain. Germline assignment: CDR1 SGHVS and CDR2 FNYEAQ. This CDR3 is 18 amino acids long. The V and J ends lost 4 bases and 0 bases respectively, with 21 bases between them. The CDR3 protein is CASSSYRTGGRMNTEAFF. In DNA, the CDR3 is TGTGCCAGCAGCTCCTACCGGACGGGAGGAAGAATGAACACTGAAGCTTTCTTT.

The J gene is TRBJ1-6, the V gene TRBV5-4; TRBD1 might be the D (5 bases). Germline V gene lookup returns CDR1 SGHNT and CDR2 YYREEE (reference sequence). With 4 bases removed from V and 9 bases from J, the gap between germline ends came to 17 bases. CDR3 size: 15 residues. The CDR3 nucleotides are TGTGCCAGCAGCCGCCCGACACTCGGGGGTTCACCCCTCCACTTT. This codes for CASSRPTLGGSPLHF.

The chain links TRBV19 to TRBJ2-7; possibly TRBD1 for D (6 bases). Deletions cut 6 bases from V and 3 bases from J, with 18 bases between. The CDR3 contains 15 residues. Per germline, CDR1 LNHDA and CDR2 SQIVND (reference sequence). The CDR3 sequence: CASSLGQNIFYEQYF. CDR3 nucleotides: TGTGCCAGTAGCCTTGGACAGAATATTTTCTACGAGCAGTACTTC. Together with reference TRBV19 and TRBJ2-7, the CDR3 gives the full variable domain: DGGITQSPKYLFRKEGQNVTLSCEQNLNHDAMYWYRQDPGQGLRLIYYSQIVNDFQKGDIAEGYSVSREKKESFPLTVTSAQKNPTAFYLCASSLGQNIFYEQYFGPGTRLTVT.

The V and J genes are TRBV5-4 and TRBJ2-7, with D tentatively TRBD2 (6 bases). The germline CDR1 and CDR2 sequences are SGHNT and YYREEE (reference sequence). Trimming removed 3 bases from V and 2 bases from J, with 15 bases in between. This CDR3 has 15 amino acids. The CDR3 region is CASSSSGTRPYEQYF. DNA for the CDR3: TGTGCCAGCAGCTCCTCCGGGACTCGACCCTACGAGCAGTACTTC.

The chain joins TRBV7-2 to TRBJ2-5; 8 nucleotides agree with TRBD1. J gave up 6 bases and V 4 bases, and 10 bases lay outside the gene matches. Germline values: CDR1 SGHTA, CDR2 FQGNSA. This CDR3 spans 15 amino acids. CDR3 in DNA: TGTGCCAGCAGCTCCCCTCGGACAGGGCCAAAGACCCAGTACTTC. Translated: CASSSPRTGPKTQYF.

This clone was found once. This chain links TRBV30 with TRBJ1-1; D perhaps matches TRBD1 (5 bases). Trimming stripped 0 bases from V and 3 bases from J, with 11 bases between. This CDR3 spans 14 amino acids. Germline CDR1 and CDR2: GTSNPN and SVGIG (reference sequence). CDR3 nucleotides: TGTGCCTGGAGTGTACGGGGAGGGGACACTGAAGCTTTCTTT. Translation: CAWSVRGGDTEAFF.

The CDR3 sequence: CASSLESTNYGYTF. DNA of the CDR3: TGCGCCAGCAGCTTGGAGTCTACTAACTATGGCTACACCTTC. This chain links TRBV5-1 with TRBJ1-2; D gene uncertain. Deletions cut 0 bases from V and 0 bases from J, with 6 bases between. Looked up from germline, CDR1 is SGHRS and CDR2 is YFSETQ. The CDR3 extends over 14 amino acids.

The genes are TRBV7-9 and TRBJ2-7; tentatively, D is TRBD2 (5 bases). This CDR3 is 15 amino acids long. Germline V lookup: CDR1 SEHNR, CDR2 FQNEAQ (reference sequence). V lost 5 bases, J lost 2 bases, and 16 bases lay in between. The CDR3 DNA reads TGTGCCAGCAGCCGCGGGTCTCCCACCGCCTACGAGCAGTACTTC. It specifies CASSRGSPTAYEQYF.

V usage is TRBV6-5 and J usage is TRBJ1-2; the D is unclear. The CDR3 extends over 14 amino acids. V lost 6 bases, J lost 8 bases, and 19 bases lay in between. CDR1 is MNHEY, CDR2 SVGAGI, per germline. CDR3 in amino acids: CASRGWGGGFGYTF. CDR3 DNA: TGTGCCAGCAGAGGTTGGGGTGGCGGGTTCGGCTACACCTTC.

This rearrangement joins TRBV2 to TRBJ1-2; 12 bases agree with TRBD1. The V segment lost 6 bases and the J segment 8 bases; nucleotides outside the gene matches: 16. CDR3 size: 17 residues. Looked up from germline, CDR1 is SNHLY and CDR2 is FYNNEI. The DNA of the CDR3 is TGTGCCAGCAGGACGGGGACAGGGGGCACCTACCTCAGAGGCTACACCTTC. This encodes CASRTGTGGTYLRGYTF.

The chain joins TRBV30 to TRBJ2-1; TRBD2 agrees at 8 bases. Germline assignment: CDR1 GTSNPN and CDR2 SVGIG (reference sequence). The CDR3 contains 17 residues. Trimming took 0 bases from V and 0 from J; bases not matched to a gene: 7. In DNA, the CDR3 is TGTGCCTGGAGTGTACCGGGGGGGATGTACTCCTACAATGAGCAGTTCTTC. This encodes CAWSVPGGMYSYNEQFF. The complete variable domain, with remaining parts taken from reference TRBV30 and TRBJ2-1, reads SQTIHQWPATLVQPVGSPLSLECTVEGTSNPNLYWYRQAAGRGLQLLFYSVGIGQISSEVPQNLSASRPQDRQFILSSKKLLLSDSGFYLCAWSVPGGMYSYNEQFFGPGTRLTVL.

This chain connects TRBV19 to TRBJ2-3; TRBD1 might be the D (7 bases). The CDR3 is 19 residues long. The germline gives CDR1 LNHDA, CDR2 SQIVND (reference sequence). Trimming took 2 bases from V and 6 from J, leaving 27 bases between them. CDR3 nucleotides: TGTGCCAGTAGTATACGGGCAGGGGGAGGTACTACAGTAAAGGATACGCAGTATTTT. Translating it yields CASSIRAGGGTTVKDTQYF.